This passage covers 6 T cell receptor beta chains from one sample sequenced in a study of response to subunit inactivated influenza vaccine. TCRdb reprocessed the RT-PCR reads via MiXCR and lists one record per CDR3 protein. Of roughly 500,000 distinct CDR3 sequences in the sample, around 21% were seen once. This sample was also put to use in a study of T cells expressing NK-cell markers. As reported in that work: The TCR beta cDNA came from 5'RACE template switching with UMIs.

The sample in question was CD4+ T cells sorted from PBMCs, obtained approximately 13 days after vaccination. The source is a man over 45 who received an inactivated influenza vaccine.

CDR3 nucleotides: TGTGCCAGCTCGGGACAGCAAGAGACCCAGTACTTC. Protein sequence: CASSGQQETQYF. The V call is TRBV18, the J call TRBJ2-5; 7 nucleotides line up with TRBD1. Trimming removed 6 bases from V and 2 bases from J; junction bases left unmatched: 0. This CDR3 region has 12 residues. Germline CDR1 reads KGHSH; CDR2 reads LQKENI.

This chain links TRBV6-5 with TRBJ2-7, with 8 bases lining up with TRBD2. The CDR3 has 15 amino acids. Germline V gene lookup returns CDR1 MNHEY and CDR2 SVGAGI. V was clipped by 4 bases and J by 3 bases; unmatched bases: 8. The CDR3 loop reads CASSLTSGTSYEQYF. The CDR3 nucleotides read TGTGCCAGCAGTTTAACTAGCGGAACTAGCTACGAGCAGTACTTC.

The gene calls are TRBV25-1 and TRBJ1-1; no clear D gene. CDR1 is MGHDK, CDR2 SYGVNS, per germline. Trimming stripped 1 base from V and 1 base from J, with 10 bases between. The CDR3 totals 15 residues. This CDR3 reads CASSESRTGNTEAFF. Here the CDR3 DNA reads TGTGCCAGCAGTGAATCGAGGACGGGGAACACTGAAGCTTTCTTT.

This clonotype showed up just a few times. The V and J genes are TRBV7-2 and TRBJ1-2; 7 bases are a match to TRBD1. Germline trimming cut 2 bases from V and 0 bases from J; bases unmatched to any gene: 3. The CDR3 length is 15 residues. Germline-derived CDR1 and CDR2 are SGHTA and FQGNSA. CDR3 amino acids: CASSLTGTANYGYTF. The DNA for the CDR3 is TGTGCCAGCAGCTTAACCGGGACAGCTAACTATGGCTACACCTTC.

A few counts support this clonotype. The chain links TRBV6-1 to TRBJ1-2, with D unclear. The CDR3 has 14 amino acids. Germline values: CDR1 MNHNS, CDR2 SASEGT. Deletions cut 0 bases from V and 0 bases from J, with 5 bases between. The CDR3 sequence is CASSEAKPNYGYTF. CDR3 sequence (DNA): TGTGCCAGCAGTGAAGCGAAGCCTAACTATGGCTACACCTTC.

This clonotype was recorded a few times. V and J are TRBV29-1 and TRBJ2-3; 10 bases map to TRBD1. V was clipped by 2 bases and J by 0 bases; unmatched bases: 2. CDR1 and CDR2 from the germline V gene are SQVTM and ANQGSEA. The length of the CDR3 is 15 residues. The CDR3 DNA reads TGCAGCGTTGAATCGGGACAGGGGAGCACAGATACGCAGTATTTT. Translated, it gives CSVESGQGSTDTQYF.